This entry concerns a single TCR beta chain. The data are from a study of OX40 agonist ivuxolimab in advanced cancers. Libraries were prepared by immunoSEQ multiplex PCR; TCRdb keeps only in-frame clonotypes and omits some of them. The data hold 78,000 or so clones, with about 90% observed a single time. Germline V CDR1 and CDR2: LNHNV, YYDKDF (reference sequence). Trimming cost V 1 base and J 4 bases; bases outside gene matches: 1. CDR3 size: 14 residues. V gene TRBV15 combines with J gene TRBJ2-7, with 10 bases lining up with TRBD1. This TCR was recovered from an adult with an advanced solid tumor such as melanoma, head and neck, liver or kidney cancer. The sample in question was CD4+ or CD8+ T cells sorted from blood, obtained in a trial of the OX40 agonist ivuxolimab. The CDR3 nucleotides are TGTGCCACCAGCAGAGCGGGACAGGGGTACGAGCAGTACTTC. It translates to CATSRAGQGYEQYF.